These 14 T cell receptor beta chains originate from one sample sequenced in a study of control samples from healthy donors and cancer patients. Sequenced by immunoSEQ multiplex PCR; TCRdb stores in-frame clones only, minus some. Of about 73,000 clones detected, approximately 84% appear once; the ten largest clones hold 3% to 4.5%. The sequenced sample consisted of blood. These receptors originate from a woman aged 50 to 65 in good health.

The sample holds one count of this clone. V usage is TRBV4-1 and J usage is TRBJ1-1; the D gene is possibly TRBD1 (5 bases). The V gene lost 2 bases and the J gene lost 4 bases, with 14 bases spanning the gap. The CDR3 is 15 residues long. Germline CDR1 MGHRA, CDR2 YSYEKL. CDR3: CASSQIAKGFTEAFF. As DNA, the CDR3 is TGCGCCAGCAGCCAAATCGCAAAGGGGTTCACTGAAGCTTTCTTT.

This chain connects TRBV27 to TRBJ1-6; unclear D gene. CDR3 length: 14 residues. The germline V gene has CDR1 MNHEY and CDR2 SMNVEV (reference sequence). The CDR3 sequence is CASGSTSRNSPLHF. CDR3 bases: TGTGCATCAGGTTCAACTTCTAGGAATTCACCCCTCCACTTT.

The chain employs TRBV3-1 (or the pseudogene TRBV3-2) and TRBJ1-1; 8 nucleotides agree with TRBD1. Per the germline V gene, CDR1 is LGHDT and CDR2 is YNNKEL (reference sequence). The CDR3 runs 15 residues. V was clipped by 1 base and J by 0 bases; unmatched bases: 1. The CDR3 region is CASSQGGQVNTEAFF. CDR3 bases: TGTGCCAGCAGCCAAGGGGGACAGGTGAACACTGAAGCTTTCTTT.

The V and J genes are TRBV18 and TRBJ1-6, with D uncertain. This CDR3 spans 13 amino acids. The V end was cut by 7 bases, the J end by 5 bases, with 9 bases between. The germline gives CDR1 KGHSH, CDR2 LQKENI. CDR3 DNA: TGTGCCAGCTGCGGACTGGATAATTCACCCCTCCACTTT. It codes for CASCGLDNSPLHF.

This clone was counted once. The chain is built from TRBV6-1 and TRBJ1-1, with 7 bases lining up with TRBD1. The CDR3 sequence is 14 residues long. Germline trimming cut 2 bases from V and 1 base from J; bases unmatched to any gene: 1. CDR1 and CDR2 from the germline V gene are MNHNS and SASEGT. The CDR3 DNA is TGTGCCAGCAGTGAAAAGGGGGCGAACACTGAAGCTTTCTTT. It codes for CASSEKGANTEAFF.

The CDR3 sequence: CASSLGVVRIEQYF. Here the CDR3 DNA reads TGTGCCAGCAGCCTAGGGGTGGTGCGAATCGAGCAGTACTTC. The J gene is TRBJ2-7, the V gene TRBV3-1 (or the pseudogene TRBV3-2), with D possibly matching TRBD1 (5 bases). Germline V CDR1 and CDR2: LGHDT, YNNKEL (reference sequence). The CDR3 has 14 amino acids. Trimming stripped 4 bases from V and 6 bases from J, with 16 bases between.

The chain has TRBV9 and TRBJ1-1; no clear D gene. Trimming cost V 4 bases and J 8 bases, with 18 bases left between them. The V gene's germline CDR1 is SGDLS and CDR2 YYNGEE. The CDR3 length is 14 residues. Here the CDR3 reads CASSPRAALEEAFF. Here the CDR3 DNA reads TGTGCCAGCAGCCCCCGGGCGGCCCTCGAGGAAGCTTTCTTT. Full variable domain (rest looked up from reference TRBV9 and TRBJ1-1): DSGVTQTPKHLITATGQRVTLRCSPRSGDLSVYWYQQSLDQGLQFLIQYYNGEERAKGNILERFSAQQFPDLHSELNLSSLELGDSALYFCASSPRAALEEAFFGQGTRLTVV.

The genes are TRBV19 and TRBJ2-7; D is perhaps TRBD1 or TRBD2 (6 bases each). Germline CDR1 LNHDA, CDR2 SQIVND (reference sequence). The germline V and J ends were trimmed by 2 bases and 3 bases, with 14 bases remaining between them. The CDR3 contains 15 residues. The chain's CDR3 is CASSIKGGLLYEQYF. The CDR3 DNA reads TGTGCCAGTAGTATAAAGGGGGGTCTCCTCTACGAGCAGTACTTC.

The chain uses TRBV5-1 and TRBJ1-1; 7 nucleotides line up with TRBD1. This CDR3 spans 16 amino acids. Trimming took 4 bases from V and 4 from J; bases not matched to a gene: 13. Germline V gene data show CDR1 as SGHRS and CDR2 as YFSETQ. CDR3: CASSPDRALGSTEAFF. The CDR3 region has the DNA TGCGCCAGCAGCCCAGACAGGGCTTTAGGTAGCACTGAAGCTTTCTTT.

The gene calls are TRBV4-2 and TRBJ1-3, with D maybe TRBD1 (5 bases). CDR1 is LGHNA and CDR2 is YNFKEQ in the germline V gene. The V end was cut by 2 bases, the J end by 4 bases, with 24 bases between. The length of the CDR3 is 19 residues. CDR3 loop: CASSQFGPEGTVAGNTIYF. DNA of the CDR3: TGTGCCAGCAGCCAATTCGGTCCAGAGGGGACGGTAGCCGGAAACACCATATATTTT.

The CDR3 coding sequence is TGTGCCAGCAGTTTTTGGGCCAGGACCACCCAGTACTTC. Protein: CASSFWARTTQYF. The J gene is TRBJ2-5, the V gene TRBV28; D unresolved. Trimming stripped 3 bases from V and 8 bases from J, with 13 bases between. The V gene's germline CDR1 is MDHEN and CDR2 SYDVKM. CDR3 length equals 13 residues. Combining the CDR3 with reference TRBV28 and TRBJ2-5 gives the whole variable domain DVKVTQSSRYLVKRTGEKVFLECVQDMDHENMFWYRQDPGLGLRLIYFSYDVKMKEKGDIPEGYSVSREKKERFSLILESASTNQTSMYLCASSFWARTTQYFGPGTRLLVL.

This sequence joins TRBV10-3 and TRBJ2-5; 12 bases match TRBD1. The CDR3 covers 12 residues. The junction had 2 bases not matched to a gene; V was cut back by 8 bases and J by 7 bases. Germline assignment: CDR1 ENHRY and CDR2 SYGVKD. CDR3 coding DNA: TGTGCCATCGGGACAGGGGGCAGGACCCAGTACTTC. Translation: CAIGTGGRTQYF.

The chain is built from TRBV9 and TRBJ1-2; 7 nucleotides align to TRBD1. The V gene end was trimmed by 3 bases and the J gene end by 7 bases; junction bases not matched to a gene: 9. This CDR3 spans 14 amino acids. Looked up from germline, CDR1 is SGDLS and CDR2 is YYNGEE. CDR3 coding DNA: TGTGCCAGCAGCGGCCACAGGGGTGGGGGTGGCTACACCTTC. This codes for CASSGHRGGGGYTF.

The CDR3 spells CASSWDNRYGYTF. The DNA for the CDR3 is TGTGCCAGCAGTTGGGACAACCGCTATGGCTACACCTTC. This chain connects TRBV27 to TRBJ1-2, with D maybe TRBD1 (6 bases). The V gene's germline CDR1 is MNHEY and CDR2 SMNVEV (reference sequence). The germline V and J ends were trimmed by 4 bases and 4 bases, with 10 bases remaining between them. CDR3 size: 13 residues.